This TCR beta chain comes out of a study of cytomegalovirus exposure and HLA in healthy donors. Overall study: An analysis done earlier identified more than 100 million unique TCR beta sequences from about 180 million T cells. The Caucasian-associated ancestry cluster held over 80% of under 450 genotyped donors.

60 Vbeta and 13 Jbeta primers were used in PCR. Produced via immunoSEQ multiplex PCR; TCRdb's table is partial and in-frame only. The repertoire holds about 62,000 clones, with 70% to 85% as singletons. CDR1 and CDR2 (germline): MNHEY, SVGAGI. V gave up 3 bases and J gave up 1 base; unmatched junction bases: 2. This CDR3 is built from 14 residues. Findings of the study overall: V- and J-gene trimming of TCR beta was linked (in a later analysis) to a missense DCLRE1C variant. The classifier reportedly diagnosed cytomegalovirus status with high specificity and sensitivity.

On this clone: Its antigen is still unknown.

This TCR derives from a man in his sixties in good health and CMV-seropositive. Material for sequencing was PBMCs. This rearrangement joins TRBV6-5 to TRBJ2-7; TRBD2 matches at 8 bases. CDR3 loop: CASSYSGKSYEQYF. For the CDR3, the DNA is TGTGCCAGCAGTTATAGCGGGAAGTCCTACGAGCAGTACTTC.